This TCR beta chain originates from a study of control samples from healthy donors and cancer patients. The V gene's germline CDR1 is LNHDA and CDR2 SQIVND (reference sequence). The CDR3 has 14 amino acids. V gave up 1 base and J gave up 2 bases, with 8 bases separating them. This table comes from immunoSEQ multiplex PCR, and its TCRdb copy is limited to in-frame clones, with some not included. The sample records 100,000 to 150,000 clones, approximately 87% being singletons. In this sample, this clone turned up once. J is TRBJ2-5 and V is TRBV19; no clear D gene. This TCR came from a man in his sixties in good health. The sequenced sample was blood. The CDR3 coding sequence is TGTGCCAGTAGTATAGGCGCAGGACAAGAGACCCAGTACTTC. Translation gives CASSIGAGQETQYF.